Listed below are T cell receptor beta chains from one sample, sequenced in a study of cytomegalovirus exposure and HLA in healthy donors. The table came from immunoSEQ multiplex PCR; TCRdb's copy has only in-frame clones and leaves some out. The data show about 120,000 clones, with 80% seen just once and approximately 8.8% held by the top ten. Input material: PBMCs. These receptors all stem from a female donor in good health and CMV-seropositive. The CDR3 runs from the conserved cysteine through the conserved F or W. The order of the fields is clone size, D gene, J gene, V gene, CDR3 DNA, CDR3 protein. The D gene is left open where the match is weak. Not every row has a clone size; where given, it reads once, few, many or a size class.

>.|.|TRBJ2-5|TRBV2
TGTGCCAGCAGTCCTCTTAGGAGGGAGACCCAGTACTTC
CASSPLRRETQYF
>.|TRBD1|TRBJ2-7|TRBV6-1
TGTGCCAGCGTTTCCCGACAGGGCTCCTACGAGCAGTACTTC
CASVSRQGSYEQYF
>few|TRBD1|TRBJ2-7|TRBV5-4
TGTGCCAGCAGCCGCCCAGGGGGTCGTCGCGAGCAGTACTTC
CASSRPGGRREQYF
>.|TRBD1|TRBJ2-7|TRBV6-5
TGTGCCAGCAGCTACGCAGGGGGAAGTTACGAGCAGTACTTC
CASSYAGGSYEQYF
>.|TRBD1|TRBJ1-2|TRBV30
TGTGCCTGGGGGGGACAGGCCTATGGCTACACCTTC
CAWGGQAYGYTF
>.|.|TRBJ1-5|TRBV6-1
TGTGCCAGCAGTCCGACGGGGGGGCGAGGTCAGCCCCAGCATTTT
CASSPTGGRGQPQHF
>.|.|TRBJ1-2|TRBV9
TGTGCCAGCACCACGACGGCGGAGATTTACTATGGCTACACCTTC
CASTTTAEIYYGYTF
>.|TRBD1|TRBJ1-1|TRBV5-1
TGCGCCAGCAGCGTCGACAGGGGCCAGGGAGCTTTCTTT
CASSVDRGQGAFF
>.|.|TRBJ1-3|TRBV5-6
TGTGCCAGCAGCTTGGGCCAGGGAAGGGGAAACACCATATATTTT
CASSLGQGRGNTIYF
>.|TRBD2|TRBJ2-3|TRBV29-1
TGCAGCGTTGTAGGAGCGGGGGGCGCAGATACGCAGTATTTT
CSVVGAGGADTQYF
>.|.|TRBJ1-4|TRBV6-1
TGTGCCAGCGGGGACTTTAATGAAAAACTGTTTTTT
CASGDFNEKLFF
>.|TRBD2|TRBJ2-1|TRBV19
TGTGCCAGTAGCTCCTCTCTTAGCGGGCCCACCTACAATGAGCAGTTCTTC
CASSSSLSGPTYNEQFF
>.|TRBD1|TRBJ1-4|TRBV6-5
TGTGCCAGCCCCCGGGACAGGGTAAATGAAAAACTGTTTTTT
CASPRDRVNEKLFF
>.|TRBD1|TRBJ1-1|TRBV2
TGTGCCAGCAGTGAAGGGTCCGGGACAGGCGCGGCTTTCTTT
CASSEGSGTGAAFF
>.|.|TRBJ1-6|TRBV6-6
TGTGCCAGCACCAACGCGGAGACCTATAATTCACCCCTCCACTTT
CASTNAETYNSPLHF
>.|.|TRBJ1-4|TRBV9
TGTGCCAGCAGCGGGGCCGCAACTAATGAAAAACTGTTTTTT
CASSGAATNEKLFF
>.|.|TRBJ2-5|TRBV7-2
TGTGCCAGCAGCTTAGTGGGGATTGTGGGACTCTCGTACTTC
CASSLVGIVGLSYF
>.|.|TRBJ1-1|TRBV7-9
TGTGCCAGCAGCTTAGGTGGAGCGAACACTGAAGCTTTCTTT
CASSLGGANTEAFF
>.|.|TRBJ1-1|TRBV29-1
TGCAGCGTTGGGGAAGGCAGGGCGGTAGAAGCTTTCTTT
CSVGEGRAVEAFF
>.|TRBD1|TRBJ2-2|TRBV9
TGTGCCAGCAGCGTATTTCCCCGGGGACAGGGGGGGACCGGGGAGCTGTTTTTT
CASSVFPRGQGGTGELFF
>few|TRBD1|TRBJ2-7|TRBV10-1
TGCGCCAGCAGTGACTCTAACGGACAGGGGTGGCAGTACTTC
CASSDSNGQGWQYF
>.|TRBD2|TRBJ2-3|TRBV7-2
TGTGCCAGCAGTCTTGCGGGGGGGCCTAGCACAGATACGCAGTATTTT
CASSLAGGPSTDTQYF
>few|.|TRBJ1-5|TRBV6-1
TGTGCCAGCGTGAGCAGTGCGACTCCCAATCAGCCCCAGCATTTT
CASVSSATPNQPQHF
>few|TRBD1|TRBJ2-7|TRBV6-5
TGTGCCAGCAGGATGGGACAGTTCTACGAGCAGTACTTC
CASRMGQFYEQYF
>few|TRBD1|TRBJ1-1|TRBV18
TGTGCCAGCTCACCAGGGACAGGGCATGAAGCTTTCTTT
CASSPGTGHEAFF
>.|TRBD1|TRBJ2-1|TRBV6-1
TGTGCCAGCAGTGAAGTCTCACAGGGGTGGGCCAATGAGCAGTTCTTC
CASSEVSQGWANEQFF
>once|TRBD2|TRBJ2-5|TRBV5-1
TGCGCCAGCAGATCAGGACTAGCGGGCGTCCGAGAGACCCAGTACTTC
CASRSGLAGVRETQYF
>once|TRBD1|TRBJ2-7|TRBV30
TGTGCCTGGAGTCCGACAGGGATACTGATGAACGAGCAGTACTTC
CAWSPTGILMNEQYF
>.|.|TRBJ2-7|TRBV6-1
TGTGCCAGCAGTGGAGGGTCAGCTAACTCCTACGAGCAGTACTTC
CASSGGSANSYEQYF
>.|.|TRBJ1-2|TRBV10-3
TGTGCCATCAGTGCGGAGGGATCGTATGGCTACACCTTC
CAISAEGSYGYTF
>.|.|TRBJ1-1|TRBV2
TGTGCCAGCAGGGAGACAGCTCAGCGGGCTGAAGCTTTCTTT
CASRETAQRAEAFF
>.|.|TRBJ2-7|TRBV6-1
TGTGCCAGCCTCAGGTTTTCCTACGAGCAGTACTTC
CASLRFSYEQYF
>.|.|TRBJ1-3|TRBV27
TGTGCCAGCAGTTCCGGGGATGCTGGAAACACCATATATTTT
CASSSGDAGNTIYF
>.|TRBD1|TRBJ1-5|TRBV19
TGTGCCAGTAGTTCTACCGGGACAGGGGGCAATCAGCCCCAGCATTTT
CASSSTGTGGNQPQHF
>once|.|TRBJ2-1|TRBV7-3
TGTGCCAGCAGCTTAAGGTGGCGGGGAGAGTACAATGAGCAGTTCTTC
CASSLRWRGEYNEQFF
>.|.|TRBJ1-1|TRBV4-1
TGCGCCAGCAGCCCGAAGGAGGTAGGGTGGACCACTGAAGCTTTCTTT
CASSPKEVGWTTEAFF
>.|.|TRBJ1-2|TRBV30
TGTGCCTGGAGTGGGAGGGTCTATGGCTACACCTTC
CAWSGRVYGYTF
>.|TRBD1|TRBJ1-2|TRBV7-2
TGTGCCAGCAGCCCGGGGCAGGGGGCCCTCTATGGCTACACCTTC
CASSPGQGALYGYTF
>.|TRBD1|TRBJ1-4|TRBV4-3
TGCGCCAGCAGCCAAGATGGGACAGGCCTCACCCAGAATGAAAAACTGTTTTTT
CASSQDGTGLTQNEKLFF